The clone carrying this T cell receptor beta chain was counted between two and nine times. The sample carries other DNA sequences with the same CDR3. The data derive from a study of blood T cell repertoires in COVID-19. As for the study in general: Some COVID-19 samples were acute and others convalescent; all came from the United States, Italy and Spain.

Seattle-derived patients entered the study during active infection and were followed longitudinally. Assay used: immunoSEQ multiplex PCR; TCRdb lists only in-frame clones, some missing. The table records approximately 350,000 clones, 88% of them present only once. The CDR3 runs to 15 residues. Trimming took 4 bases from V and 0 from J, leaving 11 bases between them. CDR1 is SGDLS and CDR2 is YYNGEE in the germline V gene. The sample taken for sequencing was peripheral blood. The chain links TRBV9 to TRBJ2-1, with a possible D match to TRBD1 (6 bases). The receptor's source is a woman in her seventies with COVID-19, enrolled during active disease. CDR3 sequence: CASSTQGSSYNEQFF. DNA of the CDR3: TGTGCCAGCAGCACCCAGGGGAGCTCCTACAATGAGCAGTTCTTC.